These T cell receptor beta chains were read from a single sample in a study of blood T cell repertoires in COVID-19. Assay: immunoSEQ multiplex PCR; the TCRdb copy retains only in-frame clones and omits some. This table holds about 430,000 clones, 70% to 90% found once. Sequencing used peripheral blood. All receptors derive from a man between 18 and 29 years old with COVID-19, enrolled during active disease. The CDR3 runs from the conserved cysteine through the conserved F or W. The order of the fields is V gene, J gene, clone size, D gene, CDR3 DNA, CDR3 protein. A D gene is named only where the DNA matches it firmly. Not all rows give a size; the values are once, few, many and, for expanded clones, a class.

>TRBV7-2|TRBJ2-1|.|TRBD1
TGTGCCAGCAGCTTAGTCAGGGGGAATTACAATGAGCAGTTCTTC
CASSLVRGNYNEQFF
>TRBV3-1/TRBV3-2|TRBJ2-3|.|TRBD1
TGTGCCAGCAGCCTTTTTGACAGGGGCCCAGATACGCAGTATTTT
CASSLFDRGPDTQYF
>TRBV1|TRBJ2-5|once|.
TGCACCAGCAGCCAAGTGCCCCAGACTAGCGGGGGGACGCAAGAGACCCAGTACTTC
CTSSQVPQTSGGTQETQYF
>TRBV7-9|TRBJ2-1|.|.
TGTGCCAGCAGCTCCCCCCCCGGGAATGAGCAGTTCTTC
CASSSPPGNEQFF
>TRBV2|TRBJ2-4|.|.
TGTGCCAGCATGACTAGTCGGGGGGCCAAAAACATTCAGTACTTC
CASMTSRGAKNIQYF
>TRBV5-5|TRBJ1-2|once|.
TGTGCCAGCAGCTTGGACGTGCTAGGGGACTATGGCTACACCTTC
CASSLDVLGDYGYTF
>TRBV24-1|TRBJ2-3|.|TRBD2
TGTGCCACCAGTGATTCCCGACTAGCGGGGTTCACAGATACGCAGTATTTT
CATSDSRLAGFTDTQYF
>TRBV7-6|TRBJ2-2|.|.
TGTGCCAGCAGCTGGTCGGGAGCCGGGGAGCTGTTTTTT
CASSWSGAGELFF
>TRBV5-1|TRBJ2-3|.|.
TGCGCCAGCAGCCAGGCCCTTAACACAGATACGCAGTATTTT
CASSQALNTDTQYF
>TRBV20-1|TRBJ2-2|.|TRBD1
TGCAGTGCTAGTAACTCGGACAGGGTCTTGACCGGGGAGCTGTTTTTT
CSASNSDRVLTGELFF
>TRBV6-5|TRBJ2-7|.|TRBD2
TGTGCCAGCAGGACACCGGGGGGAGAGCAGTACTTC
CASRTPGGEQYF
>TRBV10-3|TRBJ1-2|.|.
TGTGCCATCAGTGAGTCAGTCAGCCGCGGTGGCTATGGCTACACCTTC
CAISESVSRGGYGYTF
>TRBV2|TRBJ2-1|.|.
TGTGCCAGCAAGCAGTGGGGTACCCGAGGAGGGGAGCAGTTCTTC
CASKQWGTRGGEQFF
>TRBV15|TRBJ1-5|few|TRBD1
TGTGCCACCAGCAGGGTGACAGGGAATAATCAGCCCCAGCATTTT
CATSRVTGNNQPQHF
>TRBV5-6|TRBJ1-2|.|.
TGTGCCAGCAGCTTGGTACAGGCCCCTCCCTATGGCTACACCTTC
CASSLVQAPPYGYTF
>TRBV6-5|TRBJ2-3|.|.
TGTGCCAGCAGCGGCTCCCTAGCAGATACGCAGTATTTT
CASSGSLADTQYF
>TRBV19|TRBJ2-2|.|TRBD1
TGTGCCAGTATCCGGACAGGGAGGAACACCGGGGAGCTGTTTTTT
CASIRTGRNTGELFF
>TRBV5-4|TRBJ1-4|.|TRBD1
TGTGCCAGCAGTTCGGACAGGGGTTCTGAAAAACTGTTTTTT
CASSSDRGSEKLFF
>TRBV11-3|TRBJ2-4|.|TRBD1
TGTGCCAGCAGCTACCCCGGGACAGGCTTCGAAAACATTCAGTACTTC
CASSYPGTGFENIQYF
>TRBV27|TRBJ1-5|once|.
TGTGCCAGCAGTTTATCCCAAGGGGCGCCCCAGCATTTT
CASSLSQGAPQHF
>TRBV6-4|TRBJ2-1|.|.
TGTGCCAGCAGTGAGGGTAGCGAAAATGAGCAGTTCTTC
CASSEGSENEQFF
>TRBV6-5|TRBJ2-3|.|TRBD2
TGTGCCAGCGGGTCTAGCGGGAGGTGGACAGATACGCAGTATTTT
CASGSSGRWTDTQYF
>TRBV7-9|TRBJ2-1|.|TRBD2
TGTGCCAGCAGCTCCCTAGCGGGAGCGGAATACAATGAGCAGTTCTTC
CASSSLAGAEYNEQFF
>TRBV11-2|TRBJ2-1|.|.
TGTGCCAGCAGCTTAGATCTTAGCACTAAAGCTGAGCAGTTCTTC
CASSLDLSTKAEQFF
>TRBV5-4|TRBJ2-5|.|TRBD1
TGTGCCAGCAGCTTAAACAGGGGTGAAGAGACCCAGTACTTC
CASSLNRGEETQYF
>TRBV2|TRBJ1-1|.|.
TGTGCCAGCAGCCAGGGCCCGAACACTGAAGCTTTCTTT
CASSQGPNTEAFF
>TRBV30|TRBJ1-2|.|.
TGTGCCCTCCCCCGGGGGGACGGCTACACCTTC
CALPRGDGYTF
>TRBV10-3|TRBJ2-1|.|TRBD1
TGTGCCGTTGGACAGGGGGCCGACAATGAGCAGTTCTTC
CAVGQGADNEQFF
>TRBV11-2|TRBJ2-7|.|TRBD2
TGTGCCAGCAGCTTGTTAGCGGGGGGCCTCCACGAGCAGTACTTC
CASSLLAGGLHEQYF
>TRBV19|TRBJ1-2|.|.
TGTGCCAGTAGTACGTCTCCGTATGGCTACACCTTC
CASSTSPYGYTF
>TRBV6-1|TRBJ2-7|.|.
TGTGCCAGCAGTGAAAGCACAGGAAAACTCTACGAGCAGTACTTC
CASSESTGKLYEQYF
>TRBV4-1|TRBJ1-5|.|.
TGCGCCAGCAGCCAAGAAGGGGGGGGTGGAGGTCCCCAGCATTTT
CASSQEGGGGGPQHF
>TRBV5-8|TRBJ2-6|once|.
TGTGCCAGCAGCAAGGGACACCTCTCTGGGGCCAACGTCCTGACTTTC
CASSKGHLSGANVLTF
>TRBV10-1|TRBJ2-7|.|.
TGCGCCAGCAGTGACGGTACGGGGTCCGAGCAGTACTTC
CASSDGTGSEQYF
>TRBV6-5|TRBJ1-1|.|.
TGTGCCAGCTACCCAGGGGACCACACTGAAGCTTTCTTT
CASYPGDHTEAFF
>TRBV5-1|TRBJ1-6|.|.
TGCGCCAGCAGCCCTGACGGGAGTATATCCCTCCACTTT
CASSPDGSISLHF
>TRBV11-2|TRBJ1-4|.|.
TGTGCCAGCAGCTTAGACAGGGACAATAATGAAAAACTGTTTTTT
CASSLDRDNNEKLFF
>TRBV4-1|TRBJ1-2|.|TRBD1
TGCGCCAGCAGCCGTCTCCAGGGGGACTATGGCTACACCTTC
CASSRLQGDYGYTF
>TRBV6-5|TRBJ1-2|.|TRBD1
TGTGCCAGCAGTCAGGGCACAGGGGGCTATGGCTACACCTTC
CASSQGTGGYGYTF
>TRBV2|TRBJ2-7|.|.
TGTGCCAGCAGTTTGAACACCTACGAGCAGTACTTC
CASSLNTYEQYF
>TRBV19|TRBJ1-4|.|TRBD1
TGTGCCAGTAGTAAACAGGGGCGGTCTGGAAAACTGTTTTTT
CASSKQGRSGKLFF
>TRBV2|TRBJ2-1|few|.
TGTGCCAGCACCTCTGGGCAGGGGAACCGGAATGAGCAGTTCTTC
CASTSGQGNRNEQFF
>TRBV4-2|TRBJ2-1|.|TRBD1
TGTGCCAGCAGCCAAGAGGCCAGGGGGATCCCCTACAATGAGCAGTTCTTC
CASSQEARGIPYNEQFF
>TRBV10-2|TRBJ2-5|once|.
TGCGCCAGCAGTGAAAGTCGAACCTGGGGGCCCCAGTACTTC
CASSESRTWGPQYF
>TRBV5-1|TRBJ2-6|.|TRBD2
TGCGCCAGCAGCGGTAGCGGGGGGGCGTCTGGGGCCAACGTCCTGACTTTC
CASSGSGGASGANVLTF
>TRBV5-5|TRBJ1-2|.|TRBD1
TGTGCCAGCAGCTTGACCGGGACAGGGATTAATGGCTACACCTTC
CASSLTGTGINGYTF
>TRBV4-1|TRBJ2-7|.|TRBD2
TGCGCCAGCAGCCCCCGAGGGAGCGGGAGGCTTCTTCCCGAGCAGTACTTC
CASSPRGSGRLLPEQYF
>TRBV21-1|TRBJ2-7|.|.
TGTGCCAGCAGCAAAGGGGAGCGGGTGTTAGCGGGAGGGCCCCACGAGCAGTACTTC
CASSKGERVLAGGPHEQYF
>TRBV6-1|TRBJ1-5|.|.
TGTGCCAGCAGTGAAGGGAGGCAGCCCCAGCATTTT
CASSEGRQPQHF
>TRBV11-2|TRBJ2-5|.|TRBD1
TGTGCCAGCAGCTTATTAGCAGGGGGCGCAGAGACCCAGTACTTC
CASSLLAGGAETQYF